Shown below are 7 T cell receptor beta chains from a single sample sequenced in a study of graft-versus-host responses after intestinal transplantation (dated by TCRdb to the early 2020s). Library creation used the immunoSEQ multiplex PCR assay. TCRdb re-hosts the immuneACCESS table, in-frame sequences only. Its copies lack some clones; in the studies checked, an unresolved V gene accounts for under half of them, and the cause for the rest is not known. The sample records tens of thousands of clones, about 94% of which are singletons. The ten largest clones capture around 0.19% of the sample. The sample's time point label, decoded: cells obtained before transplantation from donor or recipient. Which antigens these TCRs recognize remains unknown. The sequenced sample was unstimulated CD4+ T cells sorted from spleen or lymph node cells, obtained before transplant. The receptor set was obtained from a human donor who was the organ donor for an intestinal transplant.

This rearrangement joins TRBV19 to TRBJ1-1; weak D call: TRBD1 (6 bases). Germline CDR1 is LNHDA and CDR2 is SQIVND (reference sequence). This CDR3 has 12 amino acids. Trimming stripped 11 bases from V and 6 bases from J, with 16 bases between. As DNA, the CDR3 is TGTGCCCCAATAAACAGGGACCCTGAAGCTTTCTTT. Protein product: CAPINRDPEAFF.

The chain combines TRBV11-1 with TRBJ2-1; 12 nucleotides align to TRBD1. Germline trimming cut 2 bases from V and 7 bases from J; bases unmatched to any gene: 9. CDR3 size: 17 residues. Germline lookup yields CDR1 SGHAT and CDR2 FQDESV (reference sequence). The CDR3: CASSLYTGTGGRNEQFF. The CDR3 DNA sequence: TGTGCCAGCAGCTTATACACCGGGACAGGGGGCAGAAATGAGCAGTTCTTC.

This chain uses TRBV19 with TRBJ1-2, with 9 bases lining up with TRBD1. The CDR3 totals 15 residues. Trimming cost V 4 bases and J 8 bases; bases outside gene matches: 11. The germline V gene encodes CDR1 LNHDA and CDR2 SQIVND (reference sequence). This chain's CDR3 is CASSRRDRATEGYTF. CDR3 in DNA: TGTGCCAGTAGTAGACGGGACAGGGCGACGGAGGGCTACACCTTC.

The chain carries TRBV20-1 and TRBJ1-1; D remains unclear. CDR1 is DFQATT and CDR2 is SNEGSKA in the germline V gene (reference sequence). V lost 6 bases to trimming and J lost 4 bases, with 9 bases between them. The CDR3 is 11 amino acids. The DNA for the CDR3 is TGCAGTGCATTGGTCGTCACTGAAGCTTTCTTT. The encoded protein is CSALVVTEAFF.

The J gene is TRBJ1-4, the V gene TRBV7-9; D is uncertain. The V gene lost 4 bases and the J gene lost 8 bases, with 17 bases spanning the gap. Germline loops: CDR1 SEHNR, CDR2 FQNEAQ (reference sequence). CDR3 length: 15 amino acids. The DNA of the CDR3 is TGTGCCAGCAGCTCCCTATCCAATGCAGCGGAAAAACTGTTTTTT. It encodes CASSSLSNAAEKLFF.

This chain links TRBV27 with TRBJ2-7; D is undetermined. The CDR3 runs 15 residues. Germline V gives CDR1 MNHEY, CDR2 SMNVEV (reference sequence). The V gene lost 3 bases and the J gene lost 2 bases, with 14 bases spanning the gap. CDR3 sequence: CASSFHPPKTYEQYF. CDR3 bases: TGTGCCAGCAGTTTTCATCCCCCAAAGACCTACGAGCAGTACTTC.

J is TRBJ2-5 and V is TRBV28, with D possibly being TRBD2 (6 bases). Germline loops: CDR1 MDHEN, CDR2 SYDVKM. Trimming left V 5 bases short and J 1 base short, with 17 bases between. The CDR3 is 16 amino acids. In DNA form, the CDR3 reads TGTGCCAGCAGTACCCGCAGCGGGCGCGTCCAAGAGACCCAGTACTTC. Translation gives CASSTRSGRVQETQYF.